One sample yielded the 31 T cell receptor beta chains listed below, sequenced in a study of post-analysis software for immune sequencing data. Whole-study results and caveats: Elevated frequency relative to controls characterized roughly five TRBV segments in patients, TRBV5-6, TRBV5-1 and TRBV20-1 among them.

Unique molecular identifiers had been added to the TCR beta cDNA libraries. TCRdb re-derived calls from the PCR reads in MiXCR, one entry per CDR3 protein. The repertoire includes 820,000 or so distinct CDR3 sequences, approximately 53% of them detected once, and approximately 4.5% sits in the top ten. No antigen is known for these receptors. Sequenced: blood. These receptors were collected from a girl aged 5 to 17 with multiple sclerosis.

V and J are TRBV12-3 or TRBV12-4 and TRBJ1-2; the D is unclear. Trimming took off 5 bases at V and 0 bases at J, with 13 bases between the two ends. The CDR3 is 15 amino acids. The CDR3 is CASSPTLLTNYGYTF. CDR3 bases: TGTGCCAGCAGTCCAACCTTGCTTACTAACTATGGCTACACCTTC.

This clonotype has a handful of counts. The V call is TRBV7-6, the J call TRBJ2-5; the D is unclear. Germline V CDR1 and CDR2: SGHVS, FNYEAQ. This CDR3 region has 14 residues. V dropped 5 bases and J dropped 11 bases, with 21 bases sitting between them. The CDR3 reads CASSRDTLSAEQYF. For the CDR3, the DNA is TGTGCCAGCAGCCGAGACACCTTGTCTGCAGAGCAGTACTTC.

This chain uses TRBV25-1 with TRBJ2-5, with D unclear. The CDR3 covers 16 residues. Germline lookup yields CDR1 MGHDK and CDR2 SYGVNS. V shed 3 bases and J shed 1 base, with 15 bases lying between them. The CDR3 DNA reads TGTGCCAGCAGTGACATTGGAGTGGGGTTCCAAGAGACCCAGTACTTC. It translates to CASSDIGVGFQETQYF. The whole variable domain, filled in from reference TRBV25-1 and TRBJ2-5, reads EADIYQTPRYLVIGTGKKITLECSQTMGHDKMYWYQQDPGMELHLIHYSYGVNSTEKGDLSSESTVSRIRTEHFPLTLESARPSHTSQYLCASSDIGVGFQETQYFGPGTRLLVL.

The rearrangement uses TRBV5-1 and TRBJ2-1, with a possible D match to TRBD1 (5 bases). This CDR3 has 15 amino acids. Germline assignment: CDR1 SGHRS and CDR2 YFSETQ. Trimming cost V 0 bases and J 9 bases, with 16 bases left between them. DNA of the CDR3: TGCGCCAGCAGCTTGGGGGGCTTATCCGGTGGTGAGCAGTTCTTC. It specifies CASSLGGLSGGEQFF.

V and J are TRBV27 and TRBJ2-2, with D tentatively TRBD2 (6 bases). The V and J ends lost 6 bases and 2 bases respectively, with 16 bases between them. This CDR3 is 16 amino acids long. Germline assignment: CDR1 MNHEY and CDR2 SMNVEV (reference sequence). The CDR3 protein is CASSRAGIFNTGELFF. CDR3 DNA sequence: TGTGCCAGCAGCCGGGCGGGGATTTTTAACACCGGGGAGCTGTTTTTT.

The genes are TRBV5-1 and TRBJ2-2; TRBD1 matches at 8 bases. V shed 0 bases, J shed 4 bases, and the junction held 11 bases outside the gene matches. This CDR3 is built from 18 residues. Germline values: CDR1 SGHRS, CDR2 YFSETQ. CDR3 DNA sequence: TGCGCCAGCAGCTTGGCCGGGACAGGACGGGTAGCCACCGGGGAGCTGTTTTTT. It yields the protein CASSLAGTGRVATGELFF.

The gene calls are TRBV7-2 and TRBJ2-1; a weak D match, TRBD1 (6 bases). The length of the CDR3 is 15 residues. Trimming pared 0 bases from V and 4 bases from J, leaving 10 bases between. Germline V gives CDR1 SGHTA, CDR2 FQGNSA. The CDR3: CASSLARTEYNEQFF. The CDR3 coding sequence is TGTGCCAGCAGCTTAGCGCGGACAGAATACAATGAGCAGTTCTTC. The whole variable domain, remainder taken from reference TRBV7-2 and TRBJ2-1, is GAGVSQSPSNKVTEKGKDVELRCDPISGHTALYWYRQSLGQGLEFLIYFQGNSAPDKSGLPSDRFSAERTGGSVSTLTIQRTQQEDSAVYLCASSLARTEYNEQFFGPGTRLTVL.

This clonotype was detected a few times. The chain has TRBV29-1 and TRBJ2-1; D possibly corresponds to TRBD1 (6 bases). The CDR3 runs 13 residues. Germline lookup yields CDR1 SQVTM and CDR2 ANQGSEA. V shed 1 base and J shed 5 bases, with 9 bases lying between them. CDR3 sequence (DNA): TGCAGCGTTGAAGGGACAGCTAACAATGAGCAGTTCTTC. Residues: CSVEGTANNEQFF.

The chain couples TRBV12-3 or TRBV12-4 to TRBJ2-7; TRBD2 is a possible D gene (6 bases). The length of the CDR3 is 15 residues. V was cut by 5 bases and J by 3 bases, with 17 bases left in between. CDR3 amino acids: CASSPGRGSRYEQYF. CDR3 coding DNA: TGTGCCAGCAGTCCAGGTCGGGGGAGTCGCTACGAGCAGTACTTC.

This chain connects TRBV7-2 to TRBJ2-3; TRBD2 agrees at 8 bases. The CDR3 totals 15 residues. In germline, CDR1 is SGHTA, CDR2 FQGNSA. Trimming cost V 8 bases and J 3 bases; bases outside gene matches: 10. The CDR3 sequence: CASAWAGGSTDTQYF. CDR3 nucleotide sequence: TGTGCCAGCGCGTGGGCGGGAGGCTCGACAGATACGCAGTATTTT.

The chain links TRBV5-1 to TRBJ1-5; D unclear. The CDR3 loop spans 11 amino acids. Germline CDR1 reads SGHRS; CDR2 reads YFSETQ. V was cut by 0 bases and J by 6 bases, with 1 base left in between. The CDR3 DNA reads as TGCGCCAGCAGCTTGGTTCAGCCCCAGCATTTT. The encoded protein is CASSLVQPQHF. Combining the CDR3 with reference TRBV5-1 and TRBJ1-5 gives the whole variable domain KAGVTQTPRYLIKTRGQQVTLSCSPISGHRSVSWYQQTPGQGLQFLFEYFSETQRNKGNFPGRFSGRQFSNSRSEMNVSTLELGDSALYLCASSLVQPQHFGDGTRLSIL.

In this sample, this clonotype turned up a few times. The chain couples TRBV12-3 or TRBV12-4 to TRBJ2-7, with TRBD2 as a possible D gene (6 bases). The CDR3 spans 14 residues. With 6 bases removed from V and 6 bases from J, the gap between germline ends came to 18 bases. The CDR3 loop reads CASSPGATRSEQYF. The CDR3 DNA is TGTGCCAGCAGCCCTGGTGCGACTAGGAGCGAGCAGTACTTC.

The CDR3 here is CSGLGLADTGEQYF. The CDR3 bases are TGCAGCGGGCTGGGACTAGCGGATACGGGGGAGCAGTACTTC. This rearrangement joins TRBV29-1 to TRBJ2-7, with 11 positions matching TRBD2. CDR3 length equals 14 residues. CDR1 SQVTM and CDR2 ANQGSEA come from the germline V gene. Trimming cost V 7 bases and J 7 bases; bases outside gene matches: 12.

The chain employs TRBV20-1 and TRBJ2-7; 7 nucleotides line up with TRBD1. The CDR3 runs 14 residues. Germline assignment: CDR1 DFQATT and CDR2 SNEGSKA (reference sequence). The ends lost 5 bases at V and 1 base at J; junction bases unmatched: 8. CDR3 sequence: CSAQPGTASYEQYF. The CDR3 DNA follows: TGCAGTGCTCAGCCCGGGACAGCTTCCTACGAGCAGTACTTC.

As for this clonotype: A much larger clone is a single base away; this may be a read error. CDR3 coding DNA: TGCAGTGCTAGAATGGGAGATACGCAGTATTTT. Encoded protein: CSARMGDTQYF. This sequence joins TRBV20-1 and TRBJ2-3; D call uncertain. Trimming took 2 bases from V and 5 from J, leaving 5 bases between them. This CDR3 comprises 11 residues. Germline CDR1 is DFQATT and CDR2 is SNEGSKA (reference sequence).

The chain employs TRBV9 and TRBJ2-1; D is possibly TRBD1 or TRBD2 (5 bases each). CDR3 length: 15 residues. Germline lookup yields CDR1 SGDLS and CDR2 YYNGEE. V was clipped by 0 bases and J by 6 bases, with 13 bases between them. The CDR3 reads CASSVEGRTVNEQFF. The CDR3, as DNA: TGTGCCAGCAGCGTAGAGGGGAGAACCGTCAATGAGCAGTTCTTC.

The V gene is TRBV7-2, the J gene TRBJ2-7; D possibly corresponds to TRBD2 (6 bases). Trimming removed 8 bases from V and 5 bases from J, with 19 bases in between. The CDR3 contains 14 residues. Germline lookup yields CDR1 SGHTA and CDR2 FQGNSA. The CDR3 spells CASGGGRERDEQYF. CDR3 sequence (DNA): TGTGCCAGCGGTGGGGGTAGGGAGCGGGACGAGCAGTACTTC.

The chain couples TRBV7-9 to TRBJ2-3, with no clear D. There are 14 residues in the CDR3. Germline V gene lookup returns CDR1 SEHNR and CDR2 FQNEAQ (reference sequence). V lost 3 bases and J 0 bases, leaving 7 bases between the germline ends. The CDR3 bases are TGTGCCAGCAGCTTCCTTGCCAGCACAGATACGCAGTATTTT. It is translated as CASSFLASTDTQYF.

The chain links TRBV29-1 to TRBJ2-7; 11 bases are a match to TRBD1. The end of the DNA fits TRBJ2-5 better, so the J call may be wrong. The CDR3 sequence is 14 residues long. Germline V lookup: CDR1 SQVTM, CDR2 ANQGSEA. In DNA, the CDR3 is TGCAGCGTTACGGACAGGGGGCGAGGAGAGACCCAGTACTTC. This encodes CSVTDRGRGETQYF.

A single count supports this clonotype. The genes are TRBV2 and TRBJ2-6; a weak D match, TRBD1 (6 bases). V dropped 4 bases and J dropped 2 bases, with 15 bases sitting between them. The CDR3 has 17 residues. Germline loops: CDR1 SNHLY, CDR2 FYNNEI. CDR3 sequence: CASSVRTGLTGANVLTF. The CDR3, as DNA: TGTGCCAGCAGTGTTAGAACAGGGCTGACTGGGGCCAACGTCCTGACTTTC.

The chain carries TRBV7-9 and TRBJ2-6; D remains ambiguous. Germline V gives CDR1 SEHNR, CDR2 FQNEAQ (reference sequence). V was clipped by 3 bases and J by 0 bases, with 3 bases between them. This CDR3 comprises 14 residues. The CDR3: CASSFISGANVLTF. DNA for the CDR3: TGTGCCAGCAGCTTTATCTCTGGGGCCAACGTCCTGACTTTC.

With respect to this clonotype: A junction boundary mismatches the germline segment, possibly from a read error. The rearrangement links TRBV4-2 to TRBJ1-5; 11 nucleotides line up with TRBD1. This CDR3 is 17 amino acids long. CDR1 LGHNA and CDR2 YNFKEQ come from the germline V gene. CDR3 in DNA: TGTGCCAGCAGCCAAGGATCAAGGACAGGGGGCAATCGGCCCCAGCATTTT. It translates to CASSQGSRTGGNRPQHF.

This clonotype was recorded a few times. The CDR3: CASSVGAGFNNEQFF. CDR3 DNA: TGTGCCAGCAGCGTAGGGGCGGGATTCAACAATGAGCAGTTCTTC. The V call is TRBV9, the J call TRBJ2-1; perhaps TRBD2 as D (6 bases). V shed 0 bases and J shed 5 bases, with 12 bases lying between them. This CDR3 region has 15 residues. Germline CDR1 and CDR2: SGDLS and YYNGEE. The full variable domain, with the rest looked up from reference TRBV9 and TRBJ2-1, is DSGVTQTPKHLITATGQRVTLRCSPRSGDLSVYWYQQSLDQGLQFLIQYYNGEERAKGNILERFSAQQFPDLHSELNLSSLELGDSALYFCASSVGAGFNNEQFFGPGTRLTVL.

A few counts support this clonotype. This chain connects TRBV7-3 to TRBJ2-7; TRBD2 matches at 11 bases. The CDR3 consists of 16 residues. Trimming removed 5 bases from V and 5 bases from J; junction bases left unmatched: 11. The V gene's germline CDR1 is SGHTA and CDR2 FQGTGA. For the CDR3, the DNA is TGTGCCAGCAGCACCTCGCAAGCTAGCGGGAGGAACGAGCAGTACTTC. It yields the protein CASSTSQASGRNEQYF.

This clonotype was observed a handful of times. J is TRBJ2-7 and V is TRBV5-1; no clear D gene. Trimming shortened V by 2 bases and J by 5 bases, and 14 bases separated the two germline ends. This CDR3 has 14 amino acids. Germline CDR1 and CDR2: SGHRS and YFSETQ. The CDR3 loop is CASSFRGVHDEQYF. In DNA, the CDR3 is TGCGCCAGCAGCTTCCGAGGAGTTCACGACGAGCAGTACTTC. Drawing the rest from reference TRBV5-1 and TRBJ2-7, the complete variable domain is KAGVTQTPRYLIKTRGQQVTLSCSPISGHRSVSWYQQTPGQGLQFLFEYFSETQRNKGNFPGRFSGRQFSNSRSEMNVSTLELGDSALYLCASSFRGVHDEQYFGPGTRLTVT.

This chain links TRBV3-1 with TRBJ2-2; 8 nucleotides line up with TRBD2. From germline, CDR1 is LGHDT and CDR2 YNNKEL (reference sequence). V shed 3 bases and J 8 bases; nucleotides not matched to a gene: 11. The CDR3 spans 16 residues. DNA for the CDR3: TGTGCCAGCAGCCATCGTACCAGCGGGAGTATGGGGGAGCTGTTTTTT. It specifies CASSHRTSGSMGELFF.

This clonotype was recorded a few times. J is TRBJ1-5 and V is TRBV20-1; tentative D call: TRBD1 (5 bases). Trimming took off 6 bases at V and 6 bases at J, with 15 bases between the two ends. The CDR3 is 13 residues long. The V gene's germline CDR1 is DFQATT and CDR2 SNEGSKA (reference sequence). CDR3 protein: CSAPGQGGQPQHF. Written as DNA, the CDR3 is TGCAGTGCCCCCGGGCAGGGCGGTCAGCCCCAGCATTTT.

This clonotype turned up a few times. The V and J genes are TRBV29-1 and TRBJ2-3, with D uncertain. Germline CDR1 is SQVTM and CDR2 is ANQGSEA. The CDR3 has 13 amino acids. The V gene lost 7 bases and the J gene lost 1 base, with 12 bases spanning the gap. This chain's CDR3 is CSALWAGTDTQYF. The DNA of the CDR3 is TGCAGCGCCCTATGGGCCGGCACAGATACGCAGTATTTT.

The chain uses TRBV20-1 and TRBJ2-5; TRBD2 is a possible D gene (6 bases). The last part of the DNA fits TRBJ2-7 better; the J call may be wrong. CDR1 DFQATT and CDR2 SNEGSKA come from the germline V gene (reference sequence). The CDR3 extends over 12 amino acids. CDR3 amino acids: CSAAGPNYEQYF. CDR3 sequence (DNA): TGCAGTGCCGCGGGACCCAATTACGAGCAGTACTTC.

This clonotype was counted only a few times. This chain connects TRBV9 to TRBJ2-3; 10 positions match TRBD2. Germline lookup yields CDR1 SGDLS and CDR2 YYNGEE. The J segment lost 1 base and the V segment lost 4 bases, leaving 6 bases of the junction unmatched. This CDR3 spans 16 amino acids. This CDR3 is CASSPQGLAGTDTQYF. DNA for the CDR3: TGTGCCAGCAGCCCCCAAGGACTAGCGGGCACAGATACGCAGTATTTT.

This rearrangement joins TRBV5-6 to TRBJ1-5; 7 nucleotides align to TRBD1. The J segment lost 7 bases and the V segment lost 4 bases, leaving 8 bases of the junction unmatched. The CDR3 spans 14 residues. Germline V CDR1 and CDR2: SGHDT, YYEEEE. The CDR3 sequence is CASSRDRVGQPQHF. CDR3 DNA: TGTGCCAGCAGCCGAGACAGGGTTGGCCAGCCCCAGCATTTT. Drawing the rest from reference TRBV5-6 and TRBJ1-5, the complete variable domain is DAGVTQSPTHLIKTRGQQVTLRCSPKSGHDTVSWYQQALGQGPQFIFQYYEEEERQRGNFPDRFSGHQFPNYSSELNVNALLLGDSALYLCASSRDRVGQPQHFGDGTRLSIL.